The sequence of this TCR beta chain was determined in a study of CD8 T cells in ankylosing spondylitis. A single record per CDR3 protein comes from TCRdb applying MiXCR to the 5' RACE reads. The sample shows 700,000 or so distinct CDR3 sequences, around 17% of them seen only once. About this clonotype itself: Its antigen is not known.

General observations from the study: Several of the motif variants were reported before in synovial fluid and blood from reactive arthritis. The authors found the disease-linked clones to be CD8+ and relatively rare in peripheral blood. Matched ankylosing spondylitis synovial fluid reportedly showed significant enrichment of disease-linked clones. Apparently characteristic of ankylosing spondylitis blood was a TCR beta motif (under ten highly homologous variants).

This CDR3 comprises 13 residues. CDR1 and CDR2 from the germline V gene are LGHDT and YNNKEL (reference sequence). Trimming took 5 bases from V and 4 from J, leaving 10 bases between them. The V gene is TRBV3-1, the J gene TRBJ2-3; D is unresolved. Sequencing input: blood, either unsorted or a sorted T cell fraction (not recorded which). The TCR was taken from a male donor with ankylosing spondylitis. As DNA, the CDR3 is TGTGCCAGCAGCTCCAACCGCCCAGATACGCAGTATTTT. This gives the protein CASSSNRPDTQYF.